This T cell receptor (beta chain) stems from a study of blood T cell repertoires in COVID-19. Study-wide context: Spain, Italy and the United States supplied samples that represented acute and convalescent COVID-19. PBMCs, B-cell-depleted T cells, or T cells were the source of the cDNA or gDNA that made up the material.

Trimming cost V 5 bases and J 9 bases; bases outside gene matches: 5. The germline CDR1 and CDR2 sequences are SGHNT and YENEEA. The CDR3 covers 15 residues. Study processing details: Cell counts per sample came from amplifying reference gene primers. Data came from immunoSEQ multiplex PCR; TCRdb stores just in-frame clones and leaves some out. D and trimming come from the DNA, and the V and J calls and clone size come from that table. The repertoire has roughly 270,000 clones, about four fifths of them found once; the top ten carry 5%. The clonotype comes from a man in his forties who had been exposed to COVID-19. Sequenced: PBMCs or T cells enriched from blood (not recorded which). The V and J genes are TRBV11-3 and TRBJ2-1; 15 nucleotides align to TRBD2. CDR3 coding DNA: TGTGCCAGCAGCCTCGGACTAGCGGGAGGGACTGAGCAGTTCTTC. Translation gives CASSLGLAGGTEQFF. Full variable domain (remainder filled in from reference TRBV11-3 and TRBJ2-1): EAGVVQSPRYKIIEKKQPVAFWCNPISGHNTLYWYLQNLGQGPELLIRYENEEAVDDSQLPKDRFSAERLKGVDSTLKIQPAELGDSAVYLCASSLGLAGGTEQFFGPGTRLTVL.